The 10 T cell receptor beta chains below were found in one sample sequenced in a study of T cell clonality in common variable immunodeficiency. Study results and caveats: Reportedly, TCR beta sequences from common variable immunodeficiency showed fewer deletions and N-nucleotide insertions.

Their cognate antigens are unknown. Some clones are missing from TCRdb's copy, which holds only in-frame ones; the method was immunoSEQ multiplex PCR. This sample carries about 28,000 clones and no singletons, and roughly 3% goes to the top ten. Sequencing was performed on peripheral blood mononuclear cells. These receptors were collected from a human donor with common variable immunodeficiency.

In this sample, this clone turned up many times. The DNA ends 3 residues before the CDR3 does, and the rest of the CDR3 is filled in from the germline J gene. The chain recombines TRBV10-3 with TRBJ2-6; D could derive from TRBD1 or TRBD2 (5 bases each). V shed 0 bases and J shed 2 bases, with 8 bases lying between them. The length of the CDR3 is 16 residues. Looked up from germline, CDR1 is ENHRY and CDR2 is SYGVKD. The part of the CDR3 DNA that was read is TGTGCCATCAGTGAGTCGAGAGGGGCTGGGGCCAACGTC. This sequence encodes CAISESRGAGANV. Given in full, the CDR3 is CAISESRGAGANVLTF.

This clone turned up a few times. Read data end 3 residues before the CDR3 end; the end is taken from the germline J gene. The chain links TRBV10-2 to TRBJ1-6; TRBD1 matches 7 bases. The V and J ends lost 2 bases and 10 bases, in that order; junction bases with no gene match: 8. CDR3 length: 15 amino acids. The germline CDR1 and CDR2 sequences are WSHSY and SAAADI. Partial CDR3 DNA: TGCGCCAGCAGTGAGCCCGGACAGGTTCACTCACCC. Residues: CASSEPGQVHSP. The whole CDR3 protein is CASSEPGQVHSPLHF.

This clone turned up a few times. The observed sequence ends 3 residues before the CDR3 terminus, with the missing tail filled in from the germline J gene. The rearrangement uses TRBV19 and TRBJ2-1, with 9 bases aligning to TRBD1. Trimming at V came to 4 bases and at J to 6 bases, leaving 4 bases not matched to a gene. The CDR3 is made up of 14 amino acids. Looked up from germline, CDR1 is LNHDA and CDR2 is SQIVND (reference sequence). CDR3 in amino acids: CASSTDRGPNEQFF. Partial CDR3 DNA: TGTGCCAGTAGTACGGACAGGGGACCCAATGAG. The whole variable domain, filled in from reference TRBV19 and TRBJ2-1, reads DGGITQSPKYLFRKEGQNVTLSCEQNLNHDAMYWYRQDPGQGLRLIYYSQIVNDFQKGDIAEGYSVSREKKESFPLTVTSAQKNPTAFYLCASSTDRGPNEQFFGPGTRLTVL.

Concerning this clone: The missing CDR3 end, 3 residues past where the read stops, is filled in from the germline J gene. The chain is built from TRBV23-1 and TRBJ2-7, with TRBD1 matching 7 bases. TRBV23-1 is classed as an ORF, of uncertain function. This CDR3 comprises 13 residues. V was pared by 6 bases and J by 5 bases, with 7 bases of the junction left unmatched. Here the CDR3 reads CASRPSRGHEQYF. CDR3 DNA (partial): TGCGCCAGCAGACCTTCGAGGGGGCACGAG.

This clone was observed a handful of times. The CDR3 end is not reached by the read, which stops 3 residues before it; the germline J gene fills it in. The chain carries TRBV11-2 and TRBJ2-7, with D perhaps matching TRBD1 (5 bases). The CDR3 runs to 15 residues. Germline values: CDR1 SGHAT, CDR2 FQNNGV. The V end was cut by 0 bases, the J end by 3 bases, with 12 bases between. CDR3 bases read: TGTGCCAGCAGCTTAGACAGGGTCGCCGGCTACGAG. Translating gives CASSLDRVAGYE. The whole CDR3 protein reads CASSLDRVAGYEQYF.

Many counts were recorded for this clone. The read ends 3 residues early relative to the CDR3; the germline J gene fills the gap. J is TRBJ2-4 and V is TRBV4-1, with unresolved D. This CDR3 is 15 amino acids long. Germline CDR1 reads MGHRA; CDR2 reads YSYEKL. V was cut by 1 base and J by 1 base, with 8 bases left in between. The CDR3: CASSQVGRAKNIQYF. The DNA read from the CDR3 is TGCGCCAGCAGCCAAGTGGGCCGGGCCAAAAACATT.

This clone was picked up many times. Coverage ceases 3 residues before the CDR3 finishes, and the germline J gene fills in the end. V and J are TRBV6-1 and TRBJ1-1; a weak D match, TRBD1 (5 bases). V was cut by 2 bases and J by 4 bases, with 11 bases left in between. CDR1 MNHNS and CDR2 SASEGT come from the germline V gene. The CDR3 sequence is 14 residues long. The CDR3 reads CASSESRQGTEAFF. CDR3 DNA (partial): TGTGCCAGCAGTGAAAGTCGCCAGGGCACTGAA.

This clone has ten or more counts. The read ends 3 residues before the CDR3 terminus; that terminus is restored from the germline J gene. The chain couples TRBV18 to TRBJ1-1, with D unresolved. The CDR3 loop spans 13 amino acids. Germline lookup yields CDR1 KGHSH and CDR2 LQKENI. With 3 bases removed from V and 1 base from J, the gap between germline ends came to 6 bases. The sequenced part of the CDR3 DNA is TGTGCCAGCTCACCGAAGGCGAACACTGAA. It yields the protein CASSPKANTE. The full-length CDR3 reads as CASSPKANTEAFF.

On this clone itself: With the read ending 3 residues before the CDR3 end, the germline J gene is used to fill in that end. The chain couples TRBV7-9 to TRBJ1-4, with unresolved D. CDR1 and CDR2 from the germline V gene are SEHNR and FQNEAQ (reference sequence). V was trimmed by 1 base and J by 4 bases, leaving 7 bases between them. This CDR3 comprises 14 residues. The part of the CDR3 DNA that was read is TGTGCCAGCAGCTTAGACAGTATTAATGAAAAA. Translated: CASSLDSINEK. The full CDR3 protein reads CASSLDSINEKLFF.

At least ten counts were recorded for this clone. Read data end 3 residues before the CDR3 end; the end is taken from the germline J gene. The rearrangement uses TRBV7-3 and TRBJ2-1, with 10 bases aligning to TRBD2. CDR1 and CDR2 (germline): SGHTA, FQGTGA. This CDR3 region has 16 residues. Trimming at V came to 5 bases and at J to 9 bases, leaving 13 bases not matched to a gene. The CDR3 loop is CASSEAGASGSGEQFF. The sequenced part of the CDR3 DNA is TGTGCCAGCAGCGAAGCTGGGGCTAGCGGGAGTGGTGAG.